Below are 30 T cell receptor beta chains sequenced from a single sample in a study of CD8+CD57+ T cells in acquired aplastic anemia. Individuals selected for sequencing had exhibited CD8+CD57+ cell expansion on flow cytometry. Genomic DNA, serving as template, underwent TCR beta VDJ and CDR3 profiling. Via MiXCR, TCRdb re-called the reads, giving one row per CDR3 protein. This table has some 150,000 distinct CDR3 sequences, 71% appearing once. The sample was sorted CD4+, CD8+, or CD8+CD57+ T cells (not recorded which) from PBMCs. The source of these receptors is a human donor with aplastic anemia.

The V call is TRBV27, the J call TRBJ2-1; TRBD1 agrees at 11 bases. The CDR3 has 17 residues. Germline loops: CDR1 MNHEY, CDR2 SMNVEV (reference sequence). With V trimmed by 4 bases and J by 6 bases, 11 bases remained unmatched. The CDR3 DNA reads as TGTGCCAGCAGTTCCCCTGCGTGGACAGGGGGCCCCAATGAGCAGTTCTTC. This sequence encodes CASSSPAWTGGPNEQFF.

The CDR3, as DNA: TGCGCCAGCAGACAGGGGTTTGGCTATGGCTACACCTTC. This gives the protein CASRQGFGYGYTF. The gene calls are TRBV10-2 and TRBJ1-2, with 7 positions matching TRBD1. Per germline, CDR1 WSHSY and CDR2 SAAADI. The CDR3 runs 13 residues. Trimming removed 6 bases from V and 4 bases from J; junction bases left unmatched: 5.

The CDR3 region is CASSLRDGGDEQFF. As DNA, the CDR3 is TGTGCCAGCAGCTTACGGGATGGGGGCGATGAGCAGTTCTTC. The chain carries TRBV7-9 and TRBJ2-1; maybe TRBD1 (6 bases). Germline CDR1 is SEHNR and CDR2 is FQNEAQ (reference sequence). There are 14 residues in the CDR3. The ends were cut back, 2 bases at V and 8 bases at J, with 13 bases in the middle.

The CDR3 here is CASSLEGRGRNEQFF. The DNA for the CDR3 is TGTGCCAGCAGCTTAGAAGGGAGGGGGCGAAATGAGCAGTTCTTC. This sequence joins TRBV7-2 and TRBJ2-1, with D possibly called TRBD1 or TRBD2 (7 bases each). This CDR3 comprises 15 residues. The V and J ends lost 1 base and 7 bases respectively, with 14 bases between them. From germline, CDR1 is SGHTA and CDR2 FQGNSA. The full variable domain, with the rest looked up from reference TRBV7-2 and TRBJ2-1, is GAGVSQSPSNKVTEKGKDVELRCDPISGHTALYWYRQSLGQGLEFLIYFQGNSAPDKSGLPSDRFSAERTGGSVSTLTIQRTQQEDSAVYLCASSLEGRGRNEQFFGPGTRLTVL.

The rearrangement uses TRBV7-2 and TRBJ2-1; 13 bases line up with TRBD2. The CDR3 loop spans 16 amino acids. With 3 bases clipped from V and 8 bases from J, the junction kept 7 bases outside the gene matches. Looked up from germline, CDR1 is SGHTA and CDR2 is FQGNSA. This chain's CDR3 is CASSFARTSGSDEQFF. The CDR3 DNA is TGTGCCAGCAGCTTTGCTCGGACTAGCGGGAGCGATGAGCAGTTCTTC.

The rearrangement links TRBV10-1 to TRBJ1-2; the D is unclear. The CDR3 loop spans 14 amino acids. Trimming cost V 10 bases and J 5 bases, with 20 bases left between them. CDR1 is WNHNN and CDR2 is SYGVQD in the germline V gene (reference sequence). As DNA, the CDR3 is TGCGCCAAAGATGACAACCAAGAGGAGTATGGCTACACCTTC. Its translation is CAKDDNQEEYGYTF.

CDR3 sequence (DNA): TGTGCCAGCAGCTTAACAAGGGCTTCGGACAATGAGCAGTTCTTC. This encodes CASSLTRASDNEQFF. V gene TRBV7-3 combines with J gene TRBJ2-1, with D hard to call. The V gene lost 0 bases and the J gene lost 5 bases, with 11 bases spanning the gap. The length of the CDR3 is 15 residues. The germline CDR1 and CDR2 sequences are SGHTA and FQGTGA.

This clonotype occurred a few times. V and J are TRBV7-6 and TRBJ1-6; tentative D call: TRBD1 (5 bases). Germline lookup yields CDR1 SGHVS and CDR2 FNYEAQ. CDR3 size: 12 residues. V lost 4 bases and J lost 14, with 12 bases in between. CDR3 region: CASSSGRGTLHF. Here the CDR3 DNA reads TGTGCCAGCAGCTCGGGTCGGGGGACCCTCCACTTT.

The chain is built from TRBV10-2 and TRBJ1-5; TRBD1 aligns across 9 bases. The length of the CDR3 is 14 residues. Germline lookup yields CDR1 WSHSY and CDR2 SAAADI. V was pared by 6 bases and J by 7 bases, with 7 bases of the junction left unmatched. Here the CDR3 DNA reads TGCGCCAGCAGCGGGACAGGGTCAGGGCAGCCCCAGCATTTT. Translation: CASSGTGSGQPQHF.

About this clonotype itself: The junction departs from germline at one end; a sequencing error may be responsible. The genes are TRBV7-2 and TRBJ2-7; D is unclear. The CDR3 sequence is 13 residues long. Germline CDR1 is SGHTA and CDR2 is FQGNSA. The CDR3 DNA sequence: TGTGCCAGCAGCTTGACCCCCCGGGTTAGCCAACACTTC. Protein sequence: CASSLTPRVSQHF.

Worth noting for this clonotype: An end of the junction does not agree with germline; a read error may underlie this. CDR3 DNA: TGTGCTAGCAGCTTAGCGGGAACCTACCGAGAGACCCAGTACTTC. Residues: CASSLAGTYRETQYF. The chain combines TRBV7-7 with TRBJ2-5; 8 bases are a match to TRBD2. There are 15 residues in the CDR3. Germline V gene sequence: CDR1 SSHAT, CDR2 FNYEAQ (reference sequence). Full variable domain (remainder filled in from reference TRBV7-7 and TRBJ2-5): GAGVSQSPRYKVTKRGQDVTLRCDPISSHATLYWYQQALGQGPEFLTYFNYEAQPDKSGLPSDRFSAERPEGSISTLTIQRTEQRDSAMYRCASSLAGTYRETQYFGPGTRLLVL.

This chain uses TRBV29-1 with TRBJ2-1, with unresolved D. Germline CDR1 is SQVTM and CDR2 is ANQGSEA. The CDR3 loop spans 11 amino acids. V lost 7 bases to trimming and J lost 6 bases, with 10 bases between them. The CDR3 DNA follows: TGCAGCGGGGAAGGCGTCAATGAGCAGTTCTTC. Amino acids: CSGEGVNEQFF.

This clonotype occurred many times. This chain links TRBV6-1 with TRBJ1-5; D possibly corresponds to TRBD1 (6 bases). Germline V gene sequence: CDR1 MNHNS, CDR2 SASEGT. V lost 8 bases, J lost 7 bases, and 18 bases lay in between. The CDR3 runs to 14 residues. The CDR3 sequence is CASGRDTEGQPQHF. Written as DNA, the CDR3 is TGTGCCAGCGGCCGGGACACAGAAGGACAGCCCCAGCATTTT.

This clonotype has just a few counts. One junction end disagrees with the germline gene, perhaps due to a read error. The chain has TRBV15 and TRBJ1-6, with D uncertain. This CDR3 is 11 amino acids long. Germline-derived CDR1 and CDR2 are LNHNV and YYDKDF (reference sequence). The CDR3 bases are TGTGCCACCAGCTCCCCCCTTCCCCCCCACTTT. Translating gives CATSSPLPPHF.

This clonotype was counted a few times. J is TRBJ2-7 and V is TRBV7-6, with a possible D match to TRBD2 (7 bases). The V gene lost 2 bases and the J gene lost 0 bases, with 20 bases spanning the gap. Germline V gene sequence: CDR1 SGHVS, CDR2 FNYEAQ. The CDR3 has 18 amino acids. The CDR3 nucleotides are TGTGCCAGCAGCTTACCCGAAGGCGGGGGCGACAGCTCCTACGAGCAGTACTTC. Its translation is CASSLPEGGGDSSYEQYF.

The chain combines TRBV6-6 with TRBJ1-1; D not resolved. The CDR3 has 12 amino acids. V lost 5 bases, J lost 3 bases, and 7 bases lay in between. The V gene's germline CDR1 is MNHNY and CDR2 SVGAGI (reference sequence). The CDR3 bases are TGTGCCAGCAGTCCTGAGGACACTGAAGCTTTCTTT. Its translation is CASSPEDTEAFF.

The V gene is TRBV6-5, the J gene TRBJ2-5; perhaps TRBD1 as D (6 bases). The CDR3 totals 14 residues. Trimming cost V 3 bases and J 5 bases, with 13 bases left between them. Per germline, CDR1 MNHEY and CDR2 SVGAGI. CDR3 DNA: TGTGCCAGCAGTTATAATGCAGGGGAGGAGACCCAGTACTTC. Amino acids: CASSYNAGEETQYF.

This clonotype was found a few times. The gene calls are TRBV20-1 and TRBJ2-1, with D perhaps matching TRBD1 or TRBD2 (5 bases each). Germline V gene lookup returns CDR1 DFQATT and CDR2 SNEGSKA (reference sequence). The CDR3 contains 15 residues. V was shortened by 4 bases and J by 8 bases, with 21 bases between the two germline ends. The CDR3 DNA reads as TGCAGTGCTATAAGTGCCGGCACACAGGACTATGAGCAGTTCTTC. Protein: CSAISAGTQDYEQFF.

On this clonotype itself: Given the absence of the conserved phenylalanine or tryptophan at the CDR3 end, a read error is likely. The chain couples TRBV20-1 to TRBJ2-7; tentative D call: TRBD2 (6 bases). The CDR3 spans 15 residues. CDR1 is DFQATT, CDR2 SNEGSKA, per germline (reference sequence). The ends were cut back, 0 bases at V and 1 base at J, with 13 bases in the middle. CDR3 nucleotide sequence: TGCAGTGCTAGAGATCGGGACTCCCCGTCCTACGAGCAGTACTTA. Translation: CSARDRDSPSYEQYL.

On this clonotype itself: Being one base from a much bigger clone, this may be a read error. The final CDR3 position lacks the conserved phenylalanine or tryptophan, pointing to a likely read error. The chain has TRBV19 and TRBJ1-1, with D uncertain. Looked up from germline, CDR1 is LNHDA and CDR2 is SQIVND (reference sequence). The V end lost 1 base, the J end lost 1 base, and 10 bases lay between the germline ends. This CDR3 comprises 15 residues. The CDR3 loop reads CASSIARLSNTEAFY. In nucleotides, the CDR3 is TGTGCCAGTAGTATAGCCCGGTTATCGAACACTGAAGCTTTCTAT.

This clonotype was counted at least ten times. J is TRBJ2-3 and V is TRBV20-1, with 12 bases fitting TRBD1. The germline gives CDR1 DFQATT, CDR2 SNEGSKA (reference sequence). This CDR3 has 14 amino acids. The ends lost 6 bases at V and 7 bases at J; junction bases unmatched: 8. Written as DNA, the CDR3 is TGCAGTGCCCCGGGACAGGGGGCTTGGAATACGCAGTATTTT. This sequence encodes CSAPGQGAWNTQYF.

CDR3: CASSFTSEGALETQYF. The CDR3 DNA reads as TGTGCCAGCAGCTTCACGTCGGAGGGGGCGTTGGAGACCCAGTACTTC. The chain is built from TRBV7-9 and TRBJ2-5; D may be TRBD1 (7 bases). This CDR3 is 16 amino acids long. V shed 3 bases and J shed 5 bases, with 19 bases lying between them. Germline CDR1 reads SEHNR; CDR2 reads FQNEAQ (reference sequence).

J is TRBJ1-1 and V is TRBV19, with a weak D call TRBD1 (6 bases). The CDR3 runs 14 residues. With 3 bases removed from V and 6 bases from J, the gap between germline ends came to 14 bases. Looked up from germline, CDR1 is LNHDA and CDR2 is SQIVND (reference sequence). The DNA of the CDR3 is TGTGCCAGTAGTATGTGGCCACAGGGACCTGAAGCTTTCTTT. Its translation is CASSMWPQGPEAFF. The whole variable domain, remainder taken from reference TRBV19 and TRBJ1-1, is DGGITQSPKYLFRKEGQNVTLSCEQNLNHDAMYWYRQDPGQGLRLIYYSQIVNDFQKGDIAEGYSVSREKKESFPLTVTSAQKNPTAFYLCASSMWPQGPEAFFGQGTRLTVV.

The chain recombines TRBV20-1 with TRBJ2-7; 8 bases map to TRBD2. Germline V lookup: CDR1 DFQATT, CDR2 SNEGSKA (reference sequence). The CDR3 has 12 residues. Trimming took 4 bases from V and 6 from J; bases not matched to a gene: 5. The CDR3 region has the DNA TGCAGTGCTAAAGCGGGAGTGGGCGAGCAGTACTTC. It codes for CSAKAGVGEQYF.

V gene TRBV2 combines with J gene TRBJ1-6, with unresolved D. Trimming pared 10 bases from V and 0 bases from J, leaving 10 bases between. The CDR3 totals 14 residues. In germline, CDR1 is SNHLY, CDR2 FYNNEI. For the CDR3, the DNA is TGTGCCACCAAGAGGAGCTCCTATAATTCACCCCTCCACTTT. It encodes CATKRSSYNSPLHF. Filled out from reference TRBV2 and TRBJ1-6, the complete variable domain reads EPEVTQTPSHQVTQMGQEVILRCVPISNHLYFYWYRQILGQKVEFLVSFYNNEISEKSEIFDDQFSVERPDGSNFTLKIRSTKLEDSAMYFCATKRSSYNSPLHFGNGTRLTVT.

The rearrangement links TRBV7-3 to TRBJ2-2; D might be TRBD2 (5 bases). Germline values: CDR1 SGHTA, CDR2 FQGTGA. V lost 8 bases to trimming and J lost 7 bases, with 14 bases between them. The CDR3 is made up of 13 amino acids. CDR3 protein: CASSDSPGGELFF. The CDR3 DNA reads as TGTGCCAGCTCGGACTCGCCAGGCGGGGAGCTGTTTTTT.

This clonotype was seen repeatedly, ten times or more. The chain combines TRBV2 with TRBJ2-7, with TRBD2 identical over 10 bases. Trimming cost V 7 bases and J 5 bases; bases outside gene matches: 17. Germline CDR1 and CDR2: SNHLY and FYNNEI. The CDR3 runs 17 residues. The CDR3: CASKSGVFGLAANEQYF. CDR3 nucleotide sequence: TGTGCCAGCAAAAGTGGGGTCTTTGGACTAGCGGCTAACGAGCAGTACTTC. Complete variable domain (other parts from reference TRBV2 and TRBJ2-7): EPEVTQTPSHQVTQMGQEVILRCVPISNHLYFYWYRQILGQKVEFLVSFYNNEISEKSEIFDDQFSVERPDGSNFTLKIRSTKLEDSAMYFCASKSGVFGLAANEQYFGPGTRLTVT.

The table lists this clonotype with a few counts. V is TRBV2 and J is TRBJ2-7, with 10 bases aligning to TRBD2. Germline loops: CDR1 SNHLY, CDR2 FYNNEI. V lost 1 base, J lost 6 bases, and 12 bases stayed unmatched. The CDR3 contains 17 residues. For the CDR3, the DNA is TGTGCCAGCAGTGAAGTTTCAGCGGGAGGGCCTAGTTCCGAGCAGTACTTC. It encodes CASSEVSAGGPSSEQYF. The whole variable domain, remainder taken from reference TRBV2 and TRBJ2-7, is EPEVTQTPSHQVTQMGQEVILRCVPISNHLYFYWYRQILGQKVEFLVSFYNNEISEKSEIFDDQFSVERPDGSNFTLKIRSTKLEDSAMYFCASSEVSAGGPSSEQYFGPGTRLTVT.

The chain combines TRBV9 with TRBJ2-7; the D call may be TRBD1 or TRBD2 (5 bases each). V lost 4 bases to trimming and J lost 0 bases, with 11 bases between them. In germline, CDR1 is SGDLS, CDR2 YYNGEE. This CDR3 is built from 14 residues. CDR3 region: CASSWGRNSYEQYF. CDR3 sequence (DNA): TGTGCCAGCAGCTGGGGACGGAACTCCTACGAGCAGTACTTC.

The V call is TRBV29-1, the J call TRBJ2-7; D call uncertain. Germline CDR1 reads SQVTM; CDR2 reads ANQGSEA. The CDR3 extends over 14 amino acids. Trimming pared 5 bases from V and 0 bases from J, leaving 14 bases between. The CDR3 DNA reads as TGCAGCGTTTCTACTTCAATACTCTCCTACGAGCAGTACTTC. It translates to CSVSTSILSYEQYF.